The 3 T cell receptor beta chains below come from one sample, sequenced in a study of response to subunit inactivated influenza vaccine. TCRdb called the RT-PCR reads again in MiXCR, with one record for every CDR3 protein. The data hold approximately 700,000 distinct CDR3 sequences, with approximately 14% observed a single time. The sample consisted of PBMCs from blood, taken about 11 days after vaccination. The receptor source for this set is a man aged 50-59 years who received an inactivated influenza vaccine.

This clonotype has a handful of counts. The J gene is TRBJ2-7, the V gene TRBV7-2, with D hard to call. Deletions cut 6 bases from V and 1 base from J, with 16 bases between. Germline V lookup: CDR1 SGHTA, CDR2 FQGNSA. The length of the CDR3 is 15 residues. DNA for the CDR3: TGTGCCAGCAGACGACGGGCTAAGGTATCCTACGAGCAGTACTTC. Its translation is CASRRRAKVSYEQYF. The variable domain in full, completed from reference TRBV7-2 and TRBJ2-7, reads GAGVSQSPSNKVTEKGKDVELRCDPISGHTALYWYRQSLGQGLEFLIYFQGNSAPDKSGLPSDRFSAERTGGSVSTLTIQRTQQEDSAVYLCASRRRAKVSYEQYFGPGTRLTVT.

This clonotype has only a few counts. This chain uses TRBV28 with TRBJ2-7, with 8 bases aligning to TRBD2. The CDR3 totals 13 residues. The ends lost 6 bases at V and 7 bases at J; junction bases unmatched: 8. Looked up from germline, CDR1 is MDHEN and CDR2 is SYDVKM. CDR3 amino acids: CASSNGGGREQYF. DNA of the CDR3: TGTGCCAGCAGCAACGGGGGGGGGCGGGAGCAGTACTTC.

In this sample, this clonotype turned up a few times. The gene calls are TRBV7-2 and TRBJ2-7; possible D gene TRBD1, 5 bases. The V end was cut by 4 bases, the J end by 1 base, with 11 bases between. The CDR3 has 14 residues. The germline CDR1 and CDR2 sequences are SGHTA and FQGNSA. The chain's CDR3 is CASSSRRTSYEQYF. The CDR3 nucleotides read TGTGCCAGCAGCTCCAGACGGACATCCTACGAGCAGTACTTC.